Sequencing of this TCR beta chain was carried out in a study of shared clonotypes between healthy human individuals. This CDR3 comprises 18 residues. V was shortened by 4 bases and J by 4 bases, with 20 bases between the two germline ends. Germline V lookup: CDR1 LGHNA, CDR2 YSLEER. The run depth of the assay was deep. Genomic DNA of each subset was evenly split across several immunoSEQ plates. Sequenced by immunoSEQ multiplex PCR; TCRdb stores in-frame clones only, minus some. Seen here are about 2.4 million clones, roughly 93% observed once, and the top ten hold about 0.39%. Splitting of CD4+ cells produced CD45RA+ naive and CD45RA-negative memory subsets.

This TCR came from a man in his late teens or twenties in good health. Some clones in this sample may be carry-over from other donors' samples. This rearrangement joins TRBV4-3 to TRBJ2-6; tentatively, D is TRBD1 (6 bases). The sample comprised naive CD4+ T cells from PBMCs. Subset meaning: CD45RA+ positively selected. The CDR3 coding sequence is TGCGCCAGCAGCCCCAAACCCCCCACAGGGAACGGGGCCAACGTCCTGACTTTC. This gives the protein CASSPKPPTGNGANVLTF.